These 15 T cell receptor beta chains were all obtained from the same sample, sequenced in a study of blood T cell repertoires in COVID-19 (dated by TCRdb to 2019 to 2021). The method behind the library was the immunoSEQ multiplex PCR assay. Sourced from immuneACCESS, this table was stored by TCRdb with only in-frame sequences that have V and J called. A share of the clones is absent; for the studies checked, an unresolved V gene accounts for under half, and the remainder has no known explanation. The sample table contains roughly 170,000 clones; only one count was recorded for 70% to 85% of them. Approximately 7.1% of the sample is taken by the ten largest. What was sequenced was peripheral blood. The receptor set was obtained from a human donor in a cohort sampled during active COVID-19.

J is TRBJ1-1 and V is TRBV21-1; the table names TRBD1, a call not compared with the DNA. TRBV21-1 is reported as a pseudogene. CDR3 length: 15 amino acids. CDR3 sequence: CASSKRDRGDTEAFF. The CDR3 nucleotides are TGTGCCAGCAGCAAACGGGACAGGGGCGACACTGAAGCTTTCTTT.

The CDR3 sequence is CASSLAGQGNTEAFF. CDR3 sequence (DNA): TGTGCCAGCAGCTTAGCGGGACAGGGGAATACTGAAGCTTTCTTT. The genes are TRBV7-2 and TRBJ1-1; 10 positions match TRBD1. CDR1 and CDR2 (germline): SGHTA, FQGNSA. The CDR3 contains 15 residues. J was trimmed by 5 bases and V by 0 bases; bases with no gene match: 3.

The chain joins TRBV3-1 (or the pseudogene TRBV3-2) to TRBJ2-2; D remains unclear. V gave up 1 base and J gave up 6 bases, with 6 bases separating them. The CDR3 sequence is 13 residues long. Germline V lookup: CDR1 LGHDT, CDR2 YNNKEL (reference sequence). The CDR3, as DNA: TGTGCCAGCAGCCAAGGAGGTGCCGGGGAGCTGTTTTTT. It codes for CASSQGGAGELFF.

The CDR3 region has the DNA TGTGCCAGCAGTCGTGACAGGGAATTCGCCGGGGAGCTGTTTTTT. Translation gives CASSRDREFAGELFF. The J gene is TRBJ2-2, the V gene TRBV2; TRBD1 aligns across 7 bases. Germline loops: CDR1 SNHLY, CDR2 FYNNEI. The trim removed 5 bases at V and 6 bases at J, leaving 9 bases unmatched. This CDR3 is 15 amino acids long.

The rearrangement links TRBV6-6 to TRBJ1-4, with D possibly matching TRBD1 (6 bases). V was trimmed by 5 bases and J by 5 bases, leaving 12 bases between them. The CDR3 loop spans 14 amino acids. From germline, CDR1 is MNHNY and CDR2 SVGAGI (reference sequence). The CDR3 DNA reads as TGTGCCAGCAGTGGAGACAGGAGGAATGAAAAACTGTTTTTT. This encodes CASSGDRRNEKLFF.

The genes are TRBV6-6 and TRBJ2-7; possibly TRBD2 for D (6 bases). V lost 0 bases to trimming and J lost 7 bases, with 10 bases between them. This CDR3 has 13 amino acids. CDR1 MNHNY and CDR2 SVGAGI come from the germline V gene (reference sequence). The CDR3 nucleotides read TGTGCCAGCAGTTACTCCCCGGAGGGAGAGCAGTACTTC. It yields the protein CASSYSPEGEQYF.

This clone was picked up one time. The chain combines TRBV5-6 with TRBJ2-5; 9 bases are shared with TRBD2. The CDR3 has 15 amino acids. J lost 2 bases, V lost 2 bases, and 4 bases had no gene match. The germline gives CDR1 SGHDT, CDR2 YYEEEE. The CDR3 here is CASSFPSGAQETQYF. CDR3 nucleotide sequence: TGTGCCAGCAGCTTCCCTAGCGGGGCACAAGAGACCCAGTACTTC.

The rearrangement joins TRBV18 to TRBJ1-1; D gene ambiguous. In germline, CDR1 is KGHSH, CDR2 LQKENI. The CDR3 has 12 amino acids. The V gene lost 1 base and the J gene lost 5 bases, with 5 bases spanning the gap. CDR3 sequence: CASSPRRTEAFF. The CDR3 DNA reads as TGTGCCAGCTCACCACGGAGGACTGAAGCTTTCTTT.

This chain uses TRBV6-2 or TRBV6-3 with TRBJ1-3; D is undetermined. Trimming pared 2 bases from V and 0 bases from J, leaving 11 bases between. Germline values: CDR1 MNHEY, CDR2 SVGEGT. This CDR3 is 16 amino acids long. CDR3 DNA: TGTGCCAGCAGTTACCCCAGAGGGCCCTCTGGAAACACCATATATTTT. Translation: CASSYPRGPSGNTIYF.

The rearrangement joins TRBV21-1 to TRBJ2-5; the D segment call TRBD2 is taken from the table without a DNA check. TRBV21-1 has pseudogene status. The CDR3 is 14 amino acids. DNA for the CDR3: TGTGCCAGCAGCAAAGCGAATGATCGGGAGACCCAGTACTTC. Translating it yields CASSKANDRETQYF.

This rearrangement joins TRBV15 to TRBJ2-1, with TRBD1 matching over 9 bases. Trimming removed 1 base from V and 8 bases from J; junction bases left unmatched: 6. Germline lookup yields CDR1 LNHNV and CDR2 YYDKDF (reference sequence). There are 15 residues in the CDR3. CDR3 in amino acids: CATSRGRTGVHEQFF. CDR3 nucleotides: TGTGCCACCAGCAGAGGTCGGACAGGGGTCCATGAGCAGTTCTTC. Combining the CDR3 with reference TRBV15 and TRBJ2-1 gives the whole variable domain DAMVIQNPRYQVTQFGKPVTLSCSQTLNHNVMYWYQQKSSQAPKLLFHYYDKDFNNEADTPDNFQSRRPNTSFCFLDIRSPGLGDTAMYLCATSRGRTGVHEQFFGPGTRLTVL.

The chain couples TRBV28 to TRBJ1-2; D perhaps matches TRBD1 (6 bases). CDR3 size: 14 residues. V gave up 6 bases and J gave up 3 bases, with 14 bases separating them. Germline V gene sequence: CDR1 MDHEN, CDR2 SYDVKM. The CDR3 reads CASSLGGADYGYTF. The CDR3 nucleotides read TGTGCCAGCAGCCTGGGGGGGGCGGACTATGGCTACACCTTC.

CDR3 DNA: TGTGCCAGCAGAGGCAGGCCTGCCTACAATGAGCAGTTCTTC. This gives the protein CASRGRPAYNEQFF. The rearrangement links TRBV27 to TRBJ2-1; D unclear. The ends were cut back, 6 bases at V and 2 bases at J, with 11 bases in the middle. Germline V gives CDR1 MNHEY, CDR2 SMNVEV (reference sequence). This CDR3 has 14 residues.

Here the CDR3 reads CASSQFPAGGGNEQFF. Here the CDR3 DNA reads TGTGCCAGCAGCCAGTTTCCAGCGGGGGGTGGGAATGAGCAGTTCTTC. The chain couples TRBV4-2 to TRBJ2-1; 9 bases align to TRBD2. The CDR3 totals 16 residues. Trimming removed 3 bases from V and 7 bases from J; junction bases left unmatched: 10. Germline CDR1 reads LGHNA; CDR2 reads YNFKEQ.

V gene TRBV3-1 (or the pseudogene TRBV3-2) combines with J gene TRBJ2-7; 8 bases agree with TRBD1. J was trimmed by 0 bases and V by 4 bases; bases with no gene match: 5. The germline V gene has CDR1 LGHDT and CDR2 YNNKEL (reference sequence). This CDR3 is 15 amino acids long. CDR3: CASSPVDRVSYEQYF. Written as DNA, the CDR3 is TGTGCCAGCAGCCCTGTGGACAGGGTCTCCTACGAGCAGTACTTC.